This T cell receptor (beta chain) is drawn from a study of OX40 agonist ivuxolimab in advanced cancers. About the research overall: Ivuxolimab, which is an agonistic anti-OX40 (CD134) antibody, was administered to the patients. Findings and limits, study-wide: In the 0.1 to 3.0 mg/kg range, CD4+ and CD8+ blood T cells had expanded clonally by week 6.

Assay used: immunoSEQ multiplex PCR; TCRdb lists only in-frame clones, some missing. The sample lists over 60,000 clones; about nine tenths were seen once. With autoimmune disease history or systemic immunosuppression, patients were excluded. Trimming stripped 4 bases from V and 3 bases from J, with 12 bases between. The germline V gene encodes CDR1 KGHSH and CDR2 LQKENI. This CDR3 is 14 amino acids long. As concerns this clone: No antigen is known for it.

This specimen was CD4+ or CD8+ T cells sorted from blood, taken in a trial of the OX40 agonist ivuxolimab. This sequence was found in an adult with an advanced solid tumor such as melanoma, head and neck, liver or kidney cancer. The V and J genes are TRBV18 and TRBJ1-1; possible D gene TRBD1, 5 bases. The CDR3 DNA reads TGTGCCAGCTCACTCCAGGGAGGGGACACTGAAGCTTTCTTT. Its translation: CASSLQGGDTEAFF.